A selection of T cell receptor beta chains follows, all from one sample in a study of T cells in Graves' hyperthyroidism and ophthalmopathy. MiXCR, run by TCRdb on the multiplex PCR reads, gives a single entry per CDR3 protein. The profile shows approximately 610,000 distinct CDR3 sequences, over 12% of them singletons. Sample: blood. These receptors were obtained from a woman aged 40 to 50 with Graves' ophthalmopathy. CDR3s leave out the opening cysteine and the closing phenylalanine or tryptophan. The listing skips clone size in some rows; elsewhere it reads once, few, many or a size class.

cdr3_length: 15
clone_size: many
v_call: TRBV6-4
j_call: TRBJ1-1
cdr3_aa: ASSNPEAGSPSTEAF

cdr3_length: 13
clone_size: .
v_call: TRBV12-3/TRBV12-4
j_call: TRBJ2-1
cdr3_aa: ASSRRGQGNNEQF

cdr3_length: 12
clone_size: many
v_call: TRBV19
j_call: TRBJ2-5
cdr3_aa: ASSQKGDQETQY

cdr3_length: 12
clone_size: many
v_call: TRBV5-1
j_call: TRBJ2-4
cdr3_aa: ASSLTSGANIQY

cdr3_length: 12
clone_size: many
v_call: TRBV27
j_call: TRBJ1-2
cdr3_aa: ASRWIEDDYGYT

cdr3_length: 16
clone_size: many
v_call: TRBV27
j_call: TRBJ2-5
cdr3_aa: ASNLRPPATRRQETQY

cdr3_length: 11
clone_size: many
v_call: TRBV6-1
j_call: TRBJ1-3
cdr3_aa: ASSGQGRNTIY

cdr3_length: 13
clone_size: many
v_call: TRBV18
j_call: TRBJ2-5
cdr3_aa: ASSPTEQHQETQY

cdr3_length: 13
clone_size: .
v_call: TRBV29-1
j_call: TRBJ2-7
cdr3_aa: SVEDDTGGSYEQY

cdr3_length: 15
clone_size: .
v_call: TRBV6-2/TRBV6-3
j_call: TRBJ1-5
cdr3_aa: ASRLKTARTPNQPQH

cdr3_length: 12
clone_size: many
v_call: TRBV5-1
j_call: TRBJ2-6
cdr3_aa: ASSVDTGANVLT

cdr3_length: 12
clone_size: .
v_call: TRBV15
j_call: TRBJ1-2
cdr3_aa: ATSRVRGPDGYT

cdr3_length: 13
clone_size: many
v_call: TRBV6-5
j_call: TRBJ2-5
cdr3_aa: ASRQGRALGETQY

cdr3_length: 11
clone_size: many
v_call: TRBV6-5
j_call: TRBJ1-5
cdr3_aa: ASSYDNNQPQH

cdr3_length: 13
clone_size: .
v_call: TRBV28
j_call: TRBJ2-7
cdr3_aa: ASSLLQERPYEQY

cdr3_length: 12
clone_size: many
v_call: TRBV27
j_call: TRBJ2-5
cdr3_aa: ASSSWGGQETQY

cdr3_length: 10
clone_size: .
v_call: TRBV28
j_call: TRBJ2-7
cdr3_aa: ASNTGAGEQY

cdr3_length: 11
clone_size: many
v_call: TRBV10-3
j_call: TRBJ2-7
cdr3_aa: ATRGAGGGEQY

cdr3_length: 17
clone_size: many
v_call: TRBV10-3
j_call: TRBJ2-2
cdr3_aa: AISDVEVVWTDNTGELF

cdr3_length: 9
clone_size: .
v_call: TRBV12-3/TRBV12-4
j_call: TRBJ1-2
cdr3_aa: ASSTGGRYT

cdr3_length: 14
clone_size: many
v_call: TRBV6-5
j_call: TRBJ1-2
cdr3_aa: ASSYSIQGSTYGYT

cdr3_length: 14
clone_size: many
v_call: TRBV11-1
j_call: TRBJ2-2
cdr3_aa: ASSLTGGGLTGELF

cdr3_length: 13
clone_size: many
v_call: TRBV12-3/TRBV12-4
j_call: TRBJ2-7
cdr3_aa: ASSRPGQGVYEQY

cdr3_length: 12
clone_size: .
v_call: TRBV6-1
j_call: TRBJ1-2
cdr3_aa: ACTSKGGGYGYT

cdr3_length: 14
clone_size: many
v_call: TRBV11-2
j_call: TRBJ1-1
cdr3_aa: ASSLEGWTGNTEAF

cdr3_length: 14
clone_size: .
v_call: TRBV20-1
j_call: TRBJ1-6
cdr3_aa: SARNPGQEKESPLH

cdr3_length: 13
clone_size: many
v_call: TRBV27
j_call: TRBJ1-2
cdr3_aa: ASSPDTTGTGGYT

cdr3_length: 12
clone_size: few
v_call: TRBV2
j_call: TRBJ2-5
cdr3_aa: ATRGGGAQETQY

cdr3_length: 13
clone_size: .
v_call: TRBV28
j_call: TRBJ2-3
cdr3_aa: ASSFGVRSSDTQY

cdr3_length: 13
clone_size: .
v_call: TRBV7-2
j_call: TRBJ2-5
cdr3_aa: ASSTWGQAQETQY

cdr3_length: 11
clone_size: .
v_call: TRBV6-1
j_call: TRBJ2-7
cdr3_aa: ASRQGSGYEQY

cdr3_length: 11
clone_size: .
v_call: TRBV20-1
j_call: TRBJ1-2
cdr3_aa: SAREGGSEGYT

cdr3_length: 13
clone_size: .
v_call: TRBV2
j_call: TRBJ1-3
cdr3_aa: ASSESSGAGNTIY

cdr3_length: 10
clone_size: many
v_call: TRBV7-8
j_call: TRBJ1-1
cdr3_aa: ASSLGDGLAF

cdr3_length: 13
clone_size: many
v_call: TRBV6-2/TRBV6-3
j_call: TRBJ2-7
cdr3_aa: ASNWLAGASYEQY

cdr3_length: 12
clone_size: many
v_call: TRBV29-1
j_call: TRBJ2-7
cdr3_aa: SVEVFPDSYEQY

cdr3_length: 13
clone_size: few
v_call: TRBV14
j_call: TRBJ2-5
cdr3_aa: ARSQLAGGGETQY

cdr3_length: 18
clone_size: many
v_call: TRBV6-2/TRBV6-3
j_call: TRBJ2-5
cdr3_aa: ASSYGTSGLTAPDQETQY

cdr3_length: 12
clone_size: many
v_call: TRBV27
j_call: TRBJ1-1
cdr3_aa: ASSQNLYRPEAF

cdr3_length: 13
clone_size: .
v_call: TRBV4-1
j_call: TRBJ2-7
cdr3_aa: ASSQDRTGGDEQY